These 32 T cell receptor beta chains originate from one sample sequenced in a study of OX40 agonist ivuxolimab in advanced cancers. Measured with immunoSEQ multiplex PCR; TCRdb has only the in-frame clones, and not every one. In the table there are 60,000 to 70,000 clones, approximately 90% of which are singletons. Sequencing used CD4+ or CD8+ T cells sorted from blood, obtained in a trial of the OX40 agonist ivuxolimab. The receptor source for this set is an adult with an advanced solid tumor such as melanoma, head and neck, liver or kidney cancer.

As DNA, the CDR3 is TGTGCCAGCAGCTCCTTACAGGGGACCAACTCTGGGGCCAACGTCCTGACTTTC. The encoded protein is CASSSLQGTNSGANVLTF. The J gene is TRBJ2-6, the V gene TRBV7-6; 7 nucleotides align to TRBD1. V gave up 4 bases and J gave up 0 bases; unmatched junction bases: 9. The length of the CDR3 is 18 residues. CDR1 and CDR2 (germline): SGHVS, FNYEAQ.

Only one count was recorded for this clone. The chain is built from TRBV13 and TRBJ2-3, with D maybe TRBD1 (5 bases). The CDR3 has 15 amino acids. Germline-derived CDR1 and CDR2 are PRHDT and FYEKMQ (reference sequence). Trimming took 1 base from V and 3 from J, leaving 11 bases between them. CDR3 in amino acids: CASSLEGVGTDTQYF. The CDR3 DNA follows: TGTGCCAGCAGCTTAGAAGGGGTGGGGACAGATACGCAGTATTTT.

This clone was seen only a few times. The CDR3 nucleotides read TGTGCCAGCAGCCTAACTACGACCGGGGAGCTGTTTTTT. The encoded protein is CASSLTTTGELFF. The rearrangement joins TRBV4-2 to TRBJ2-2; D gene unclear. The CDR3 is 13 amino acids. The V gene lost 4 bases and the J gene lost 5 bases, with 8 bases spanning the gap. Germline CDR1 and CDR2: LGHNA and YNFKEQ.

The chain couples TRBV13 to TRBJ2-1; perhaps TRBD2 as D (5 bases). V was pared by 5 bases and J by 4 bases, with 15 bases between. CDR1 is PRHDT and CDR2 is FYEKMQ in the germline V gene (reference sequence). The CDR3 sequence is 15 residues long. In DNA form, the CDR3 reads TGTGCCAGCAGCACTAGTGGGTTTGGGTACAATGAGCAGTTCTTC. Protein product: CASSTSGFGYNEQFF.

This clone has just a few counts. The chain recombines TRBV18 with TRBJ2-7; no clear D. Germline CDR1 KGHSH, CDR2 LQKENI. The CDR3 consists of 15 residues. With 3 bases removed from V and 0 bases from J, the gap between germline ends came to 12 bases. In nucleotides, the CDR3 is TGTGCCAGCTCACCGGATCGGATACCCTCCTACGAGCAGTACTTC. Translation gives CASSPDRIPSYEQYF.

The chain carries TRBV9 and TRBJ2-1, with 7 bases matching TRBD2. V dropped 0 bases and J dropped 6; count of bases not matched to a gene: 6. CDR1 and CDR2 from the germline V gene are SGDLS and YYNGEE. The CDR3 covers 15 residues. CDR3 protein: CASSVVRGGSNEQFF. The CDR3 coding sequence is TGTGCCAGCAGCGTAGTTCGCGGGGGTTCCAATGAGCAGTTCTTC.

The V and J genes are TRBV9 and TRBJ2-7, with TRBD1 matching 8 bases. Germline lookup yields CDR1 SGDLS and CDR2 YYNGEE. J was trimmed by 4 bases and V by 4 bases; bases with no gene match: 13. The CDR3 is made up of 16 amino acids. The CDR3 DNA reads TGTGCCAGCAGCTCCGCTCCGGGACAGGCTAAGTACGAGCAGTACTTC. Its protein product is CASSSAPGQAKYEQYF.

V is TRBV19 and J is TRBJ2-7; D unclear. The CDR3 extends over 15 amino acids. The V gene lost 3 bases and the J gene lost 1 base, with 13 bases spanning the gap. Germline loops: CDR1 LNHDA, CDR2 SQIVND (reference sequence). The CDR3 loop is CASSIEPSGSYEQYF. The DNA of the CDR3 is TGTGCCAGTAGTATCGAGCCCAGTGGGTCCTACGAGCAGTACTTC.

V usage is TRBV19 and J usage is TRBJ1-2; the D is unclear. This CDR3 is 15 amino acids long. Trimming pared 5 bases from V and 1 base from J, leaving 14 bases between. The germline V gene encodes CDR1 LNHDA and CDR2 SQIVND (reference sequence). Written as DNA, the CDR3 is TGTGCCAGTAGTGCTCTCGAGGACGGTAACTATGGCTACACCTTC. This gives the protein CASSALEDGNYGYTF.

The CDR3 is CASSLYEASGSPTDTQYF. In DNA, the CDR3 is TGTGCCAGCAGCTTGTACGAAGCTAGCGGGAGCCCCACAGATACGCAGTATTTT. The chain has TRBV5-4 and TRBJ2-3; 10 nucleotides line up with TRBD2. The germline V gene encodes CDR1 SGHNT and CDR2 YYREEE (reference sequence). This CDR3 is 18 amino acids long. V lost 1 base to trimming and J lost 2 bases; unmatched junction nucleotides: 10. Combining the CDR3 with reference TRBV5-4 and TRBJ2-3 gives the whole variable domain ETGVTQSPTHLIKTRGQQVTLRCSSQSGHNTVSWYQQALGQGPQFIFQYYREEENGRGNFPPRFSGLQFPNYSSELNVNALELDDSALYLCASSLYEASGSPTDTQYFGPGTRLTVL.

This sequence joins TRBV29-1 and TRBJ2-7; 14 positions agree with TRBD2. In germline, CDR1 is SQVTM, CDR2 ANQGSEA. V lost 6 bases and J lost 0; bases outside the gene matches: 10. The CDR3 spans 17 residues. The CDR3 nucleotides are TGCAGCGTATCCGGGACTAGCGGGAGCCCAAACTCCTACGAGCAGTACTTC. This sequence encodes CSVSGTSGSPNSYEQYF.

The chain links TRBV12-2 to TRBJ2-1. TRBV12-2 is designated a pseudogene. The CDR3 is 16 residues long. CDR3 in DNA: TGTGCAAGTCGCTTAGCGCAGCCCAGCTCCTACAATGAGCAGTTCTTC. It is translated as CASRLAQPSSYNEQFF.

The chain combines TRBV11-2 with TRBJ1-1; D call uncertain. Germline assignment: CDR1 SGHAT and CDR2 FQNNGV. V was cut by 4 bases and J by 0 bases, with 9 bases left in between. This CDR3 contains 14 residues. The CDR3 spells CASSSPGVNTEAFF. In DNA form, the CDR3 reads TGTGCCAGCAGCTCTCCTGGGGTGAACACTGAAGCTTTCTTT.

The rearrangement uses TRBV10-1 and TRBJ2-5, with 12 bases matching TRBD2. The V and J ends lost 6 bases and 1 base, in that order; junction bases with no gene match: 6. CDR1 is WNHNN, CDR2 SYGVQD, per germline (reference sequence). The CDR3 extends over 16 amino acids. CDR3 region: CASRCRLAGAQETQYF. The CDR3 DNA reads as TGCGCCAGCAGGTGTCGACTAGCGGGAGCCCAAGAGACCCAGTACTTC.

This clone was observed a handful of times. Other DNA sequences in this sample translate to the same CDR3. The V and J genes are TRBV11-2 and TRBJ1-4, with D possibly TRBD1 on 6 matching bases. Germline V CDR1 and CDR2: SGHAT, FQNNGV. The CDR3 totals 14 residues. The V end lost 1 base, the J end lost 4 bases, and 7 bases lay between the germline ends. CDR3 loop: CASSLVDSNEKLFF. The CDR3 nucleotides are TGTGCCAGCAGCTTAGTGGACAGTAATGAAAAACTGTTTTTT.

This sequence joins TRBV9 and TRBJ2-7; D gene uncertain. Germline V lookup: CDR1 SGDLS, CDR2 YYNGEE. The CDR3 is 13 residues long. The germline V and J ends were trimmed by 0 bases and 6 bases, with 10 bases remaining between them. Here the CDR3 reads CASSVAGSGEQYF. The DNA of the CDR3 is TGTGCCAGCAGCGTAGCTGGGTCTGGCGAGCAGTACTTC.

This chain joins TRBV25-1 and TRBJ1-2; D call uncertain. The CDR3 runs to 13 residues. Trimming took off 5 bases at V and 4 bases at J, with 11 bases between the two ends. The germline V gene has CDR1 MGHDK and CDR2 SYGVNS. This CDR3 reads CASSQTAFYGYTF. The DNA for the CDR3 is TGTGCCAGCAGTCAGACGGCGTTCTATGGCTACACCTTC.

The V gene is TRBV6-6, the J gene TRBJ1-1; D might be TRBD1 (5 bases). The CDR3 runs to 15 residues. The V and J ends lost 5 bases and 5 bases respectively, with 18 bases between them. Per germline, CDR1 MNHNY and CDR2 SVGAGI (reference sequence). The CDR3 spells CASSLTGGSNTEAFF. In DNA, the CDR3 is TGTGCCAGCAGTCTAACGGGGGGTTCGAATACTGAAGCTTTCTTT.

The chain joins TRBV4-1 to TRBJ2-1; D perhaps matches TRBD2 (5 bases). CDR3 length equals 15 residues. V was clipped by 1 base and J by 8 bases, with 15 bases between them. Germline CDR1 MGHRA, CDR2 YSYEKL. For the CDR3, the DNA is TGCGCCAGCAGCCAAGCGTATGCTAGCATGGATGAGCAGTTCTTC. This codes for CASSQAYASMDEQFF.

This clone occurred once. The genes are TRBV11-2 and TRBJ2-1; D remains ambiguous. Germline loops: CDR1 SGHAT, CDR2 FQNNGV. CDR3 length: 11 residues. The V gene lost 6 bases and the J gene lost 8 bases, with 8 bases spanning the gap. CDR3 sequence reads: CASSHYDEQFF. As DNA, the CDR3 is TGTGCCAGCAGTCACTATGATGAGCAGTTCTTC.

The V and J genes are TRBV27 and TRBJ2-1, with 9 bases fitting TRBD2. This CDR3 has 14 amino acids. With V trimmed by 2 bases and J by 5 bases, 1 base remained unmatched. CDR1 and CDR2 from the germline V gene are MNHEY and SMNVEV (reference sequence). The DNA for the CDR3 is TGTGCCAGCAGTTTAGGACTAGCGCACAATGAGCAGTTCTTC. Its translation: CASSLGLAHNEQFF.

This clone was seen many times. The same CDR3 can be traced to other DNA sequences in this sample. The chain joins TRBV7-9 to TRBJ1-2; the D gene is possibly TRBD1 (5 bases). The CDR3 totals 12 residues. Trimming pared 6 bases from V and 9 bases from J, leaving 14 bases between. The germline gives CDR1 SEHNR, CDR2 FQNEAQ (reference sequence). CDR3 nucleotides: TGTGCCAGCAGATCAATGGACACTAGCTACACCTTC. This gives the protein CASRSMDTSYTF.

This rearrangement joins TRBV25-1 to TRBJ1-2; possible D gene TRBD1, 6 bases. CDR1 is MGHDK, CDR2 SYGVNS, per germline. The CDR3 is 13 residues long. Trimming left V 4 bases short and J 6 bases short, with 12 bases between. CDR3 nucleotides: TGTGCCAGCAGTGGAGACAGGTACCATGGCTACACCTTC. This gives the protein CASSGDRYHGYTF.

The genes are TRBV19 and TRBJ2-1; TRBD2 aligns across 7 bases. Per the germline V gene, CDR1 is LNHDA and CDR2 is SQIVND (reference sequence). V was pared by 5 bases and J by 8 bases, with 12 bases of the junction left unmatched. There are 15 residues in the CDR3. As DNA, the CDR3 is TGTGCCAGTAGTCTCTGGGGGAGGGCCTGGGATGAGCAGTTCTTC. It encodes CASSLWGRAWDEQFF.

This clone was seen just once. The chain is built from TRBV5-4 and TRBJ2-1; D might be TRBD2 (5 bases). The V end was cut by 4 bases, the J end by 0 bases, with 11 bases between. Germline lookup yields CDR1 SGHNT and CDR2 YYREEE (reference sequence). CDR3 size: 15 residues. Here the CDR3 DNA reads TGTGCCAGCAGCGGTGGGGAGCCCTCCTACAATGAGCAGTTCTTC. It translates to CASSGGEPSYNEQFF.

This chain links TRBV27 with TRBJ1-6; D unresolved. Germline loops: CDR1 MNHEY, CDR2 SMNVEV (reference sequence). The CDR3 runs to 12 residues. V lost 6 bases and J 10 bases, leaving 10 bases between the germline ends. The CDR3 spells CASSRPGSPLHF. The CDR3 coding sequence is TGTGCCAGCAGCAGGCCAGGATCACCCCTCCACTTT.

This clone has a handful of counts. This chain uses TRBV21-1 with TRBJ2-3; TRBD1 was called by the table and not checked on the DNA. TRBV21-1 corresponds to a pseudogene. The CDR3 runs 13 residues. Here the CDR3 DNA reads TGTGCCACCTCAGGGGAGCGCACAGATACGCAGTATTTT. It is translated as CATSGERTDTQYF.

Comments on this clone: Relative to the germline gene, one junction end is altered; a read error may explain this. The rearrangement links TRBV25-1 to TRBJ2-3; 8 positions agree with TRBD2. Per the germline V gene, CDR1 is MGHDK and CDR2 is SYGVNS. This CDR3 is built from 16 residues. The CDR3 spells CASSERGGISRDMQYF. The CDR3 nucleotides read TGTGCCAGCAGTGAGCGCGGGGGGATTTCCAGAGATATGCAGTATTTT.

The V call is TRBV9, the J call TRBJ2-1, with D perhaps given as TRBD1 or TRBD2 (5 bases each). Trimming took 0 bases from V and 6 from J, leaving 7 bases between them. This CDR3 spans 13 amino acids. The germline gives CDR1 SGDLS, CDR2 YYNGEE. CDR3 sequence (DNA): TGTGCCAGCAGCGTAGAGAGGGGCAATGAGCAGTTCTTC. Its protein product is CASSVERGNEQFF. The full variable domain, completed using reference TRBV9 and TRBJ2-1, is DSGVTQTPKHLITATGQRVTLRCSPRSGDLSVYWYQQSLDQGLQFLIQYYNGEERAKGNILERFSAQQFPDLHSELNLSSLELGDSALYFCASSVERGNEQFFGPGTRLTVL.

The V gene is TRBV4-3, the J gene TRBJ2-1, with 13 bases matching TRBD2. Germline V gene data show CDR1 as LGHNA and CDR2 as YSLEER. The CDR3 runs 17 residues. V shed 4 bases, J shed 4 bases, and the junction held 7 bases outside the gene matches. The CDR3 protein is CASSRGTSGTYYNEQFF. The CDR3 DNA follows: TGCGCCAGCAGCCGCGGGACTAGCGGGACGTATTACAATGAGCAGTTCTTC.

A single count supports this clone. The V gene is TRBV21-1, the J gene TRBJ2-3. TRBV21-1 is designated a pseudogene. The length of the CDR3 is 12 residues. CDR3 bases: TGTGCCAGCAGCCCCCGGGACCCGCCGCCGTATTTT. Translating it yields CASSPRDPPPYF.

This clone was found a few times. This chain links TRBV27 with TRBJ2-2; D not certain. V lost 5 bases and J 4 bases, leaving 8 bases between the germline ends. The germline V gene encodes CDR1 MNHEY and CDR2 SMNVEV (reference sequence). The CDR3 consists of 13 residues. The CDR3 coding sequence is TGTGCCAGCAGTCTATTCGGCACCGGGGAGCTGTTTTTT. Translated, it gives CASSLFGTGELFF.